This T cell receptor (beta chain) was sequenced during a study of post-analysis software for immune sequencing data. In the study overall: Disease trajectories encompassed relapsing-remitting, secondary progressive and progressive-relapsing multiple sclerosis. Study observations and caveats: By F measure, strong co-clustering occurred among samples prepared in the same batch. Significantly lower normalized Chao1 diversity was found in patients with multiple sclerosis relative to controls. Elevated frequency relative to controls characterized 4 or 5 TRBV segments in patients, TRBV5-6, TRBV5-1 and TRBV20-1 among them.

Comments on this clonotype: No antigen is known for it.

In germline, CDR1 is LNHNV, CDR2 YYDKDF (reference sequence). The CDR3 extends over 13 amino acids. The V end was cut by 0 bases, the J end by 3 bases, with 5 bases between. Incorporated into the TCR beta cDNA libraries were unique molecular identifiers, which served to reduce PCR and sequencing biases. TCRdb independently ran MiXCR on the PCR reads; one entry per CDR3 protein. The repertoire holds about 760,000 distinct CDR3 sequences, with 25% to 30% as singletons. Sequencing was done on a sample of blood. The chain carries TRBV15 and TRBJ1-2; D is uncertain. The clonotype originates from a girl aged 10-17 years with multiple sclerosis. Here the CDR3 reads CATSRDRHYGYTF. The CDR3 nucleotides are TGTGCCACCAGCAGAGATCGCCACTATGGCTACACCTTC.